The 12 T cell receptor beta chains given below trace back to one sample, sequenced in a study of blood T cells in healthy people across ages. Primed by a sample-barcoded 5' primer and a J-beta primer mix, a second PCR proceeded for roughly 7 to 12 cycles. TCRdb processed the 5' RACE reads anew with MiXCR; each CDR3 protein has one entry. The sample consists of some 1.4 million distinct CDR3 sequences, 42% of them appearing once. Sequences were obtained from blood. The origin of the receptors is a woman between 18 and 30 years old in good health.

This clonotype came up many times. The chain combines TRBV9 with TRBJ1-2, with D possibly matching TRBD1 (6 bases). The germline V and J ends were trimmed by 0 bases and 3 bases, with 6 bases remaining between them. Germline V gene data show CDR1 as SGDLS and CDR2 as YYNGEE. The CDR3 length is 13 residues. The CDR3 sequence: CASSVAGDYGYTF. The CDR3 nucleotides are TGTGCCAGCAGCGTAGCAGGGGACTATGGCTACACCTTC. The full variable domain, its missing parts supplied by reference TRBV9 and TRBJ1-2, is DSGVTQTPKHLITATGQRVTLRCSPRSGDLSVYWYQQSLDQGLQFLIQYYNGEERAKGNILERFSAQQFPDLHSELNLSSLELGDSALYFCASSVAGDYGYTFGSGTRLTVV.

The CDR3 region is CATSETDGSSYNEQFF. As DNA, the CDR3 is TGTGCCACCAGTGAGACAGACGGGAGCTCCTACAATGAGCAGTTCTTC. The chain carries TRBV24-1 and TRBJ2-1, with a weak D call TRBD2 (6 bases). CDR3 length equals 16 residues. Germline V gene sequence: CDR1 KGHDR, CDR2 SFDVKD. The V end lost 4 bases, the J end lost 0 bases, and 12 bases lay between the germline ends.

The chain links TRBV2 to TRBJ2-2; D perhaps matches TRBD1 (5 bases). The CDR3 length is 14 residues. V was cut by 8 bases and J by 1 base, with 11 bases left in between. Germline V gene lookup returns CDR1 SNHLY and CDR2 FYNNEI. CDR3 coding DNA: TGTGCCAGCGATGAGGACATGAACACCGGGGAGCTGTTTTTT. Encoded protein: CASDEDMNTGELFF.

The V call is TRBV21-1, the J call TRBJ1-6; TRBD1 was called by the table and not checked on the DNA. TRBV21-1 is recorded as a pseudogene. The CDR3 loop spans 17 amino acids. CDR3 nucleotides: TGTGTCAGCAGCAAATTCGATCGGGACCTATATAATTCACCCCTCCACTTT. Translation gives CVSSKFDRDLYNSPLHF.

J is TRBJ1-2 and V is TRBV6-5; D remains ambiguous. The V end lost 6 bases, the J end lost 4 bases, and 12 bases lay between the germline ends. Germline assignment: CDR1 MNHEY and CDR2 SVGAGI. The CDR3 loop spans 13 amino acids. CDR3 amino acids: CASRQGGVYGYTF. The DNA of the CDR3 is TGTGCCAGCAGGCAAGGTGGCGTCTATGGCTACACCTTC.

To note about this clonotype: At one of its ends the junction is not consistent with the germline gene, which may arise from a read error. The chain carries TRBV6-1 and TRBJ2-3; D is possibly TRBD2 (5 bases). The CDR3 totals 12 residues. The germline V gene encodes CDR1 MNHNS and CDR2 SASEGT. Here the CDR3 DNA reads TGTACCAGCAGTGGAGCGGCAGATACGCAGTATTTT. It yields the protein CTSSGAADTQYF.

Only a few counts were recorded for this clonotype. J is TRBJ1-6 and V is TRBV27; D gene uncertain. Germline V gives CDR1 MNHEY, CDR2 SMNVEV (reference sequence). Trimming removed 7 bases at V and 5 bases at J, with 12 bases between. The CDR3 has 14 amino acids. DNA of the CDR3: TGTGCCAGCACCTGGGGAAGAGATAATTCACCCCTCCACTTT. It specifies CASTWGRDNSPLHF.

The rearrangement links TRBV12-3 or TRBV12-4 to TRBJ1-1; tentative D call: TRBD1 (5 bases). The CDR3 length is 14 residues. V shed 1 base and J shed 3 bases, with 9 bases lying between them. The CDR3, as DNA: TGTGCCAGCAGTTTAGGAGTAGGGGACACTGAAGCTTTCTTT. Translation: CASSLGVGDTEAFF.

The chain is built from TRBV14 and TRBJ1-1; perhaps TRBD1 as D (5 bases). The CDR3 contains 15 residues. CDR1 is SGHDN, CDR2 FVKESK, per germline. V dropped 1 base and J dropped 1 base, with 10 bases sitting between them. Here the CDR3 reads CASSQGIQGNTEAFF. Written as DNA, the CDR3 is TGTGCCAGCAGCCAAGGGATTCAGGGGAACACTGAAGCTTTCTTT.

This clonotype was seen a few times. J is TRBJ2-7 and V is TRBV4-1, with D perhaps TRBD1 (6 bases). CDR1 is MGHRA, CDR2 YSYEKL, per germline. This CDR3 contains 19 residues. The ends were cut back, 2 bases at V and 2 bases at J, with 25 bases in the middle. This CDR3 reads CASSQSPGTYRDEAYEQYF. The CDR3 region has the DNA TGCGCCAGCAGCCAAAGTCCCGGGACATACCGGGATGAGGCCTACGAGCAGTACTTC.

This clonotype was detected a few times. This chain's CDR3 is CASSPEGLAVQETQYF. The DNA of the CDR3 is TGTGCCAGCAGCCCAGAGGGACTAGCGGTTCAAGAGACCCAGTACTTC. The V call is TRBV7-6, the J call TRBJ2-5, with TRBD2 identical over 11 bases. After removal of 5 bases from V and 2 bases from J, the junction contained 7 bases not matched to a gene. Per the germline V gene, CDR1 is SGHVS and CDR2 is FNYEAQ. The CDR3 has 16 amino acids.

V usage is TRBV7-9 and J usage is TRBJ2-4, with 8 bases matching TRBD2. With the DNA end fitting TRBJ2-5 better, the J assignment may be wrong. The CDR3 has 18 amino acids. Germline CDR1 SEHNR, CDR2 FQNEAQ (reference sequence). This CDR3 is CASSPPWGAGEIQETQYF. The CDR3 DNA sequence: TGTGCCAGCAGCCCTCCGTGGGGAGCGGGGGAGATCCAAGAGACCCAGTACTTC.